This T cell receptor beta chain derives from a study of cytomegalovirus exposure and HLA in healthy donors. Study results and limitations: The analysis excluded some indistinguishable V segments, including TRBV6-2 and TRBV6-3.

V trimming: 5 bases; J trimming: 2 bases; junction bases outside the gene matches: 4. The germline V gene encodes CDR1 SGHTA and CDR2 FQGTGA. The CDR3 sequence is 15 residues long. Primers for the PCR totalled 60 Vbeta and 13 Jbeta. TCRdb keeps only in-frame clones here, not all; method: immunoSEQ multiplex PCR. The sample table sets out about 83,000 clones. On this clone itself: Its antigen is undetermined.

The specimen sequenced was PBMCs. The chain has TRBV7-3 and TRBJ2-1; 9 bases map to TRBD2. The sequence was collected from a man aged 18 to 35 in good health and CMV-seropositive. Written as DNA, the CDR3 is TGTGCCAGCAGCCCATTAGCGGGGGCCTACAATGAGCAGTTCTTC. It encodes CASSPLAGAYNEQFF.